The present entry profiles one TCR beta chain with its context. The antigen is unknown. This sample was included in a study of PD-1 blockade in classical Hodgkin lymphoma. Study findings and constraints: Those patients who began receiving nivolumab less than 1 year after ASCT had lower diversity, and they were excluded. In CD4+ cells, TCR diversity went up significantly by C4D1, but in CD8+ cells it did not. Relative to healthy donors, newly diagnosed patients reportedly had lower baseline TCR diversity, which was reported as lower still in relapsed/refractory patients.

This CDR3 contains 15 residues. V was trimmed by 5 bases and J by 4 bases, leaving 18 bases between them. CDR1 is SGHRS, CDR2 YFSETQ, per germline. Clones were read by immunoSEQ multiplex PCR, and TCRdb kept only the in-frame ones, dropping some. Counted here are 15,000 to 20,000 clones, around 82% occurring once; the ten biggest clones make up approximately 13%. As to time point: cycle 4 day 1 (C4D1), after more than five weeks of nivolumab. Patients all relapsed after autologous stem cell transplantation, and there was variation in brentuximab vedotin exposure. Patients' outcomes at their best amounted to complete response, partial response or progressive disease.

This sequence was found in a human donor with classical Hodgkin lymphoma. Sequenced here: peripheral blood mononuclear cells (PBMCs), sampled before the fourth cycle of nivolumab. The chain has TRBV5-1 and TRBJ2-5; the D gene is possibly TRBD2 (6 bases). This CDR3 is CASSSGPSDRETQYF. CDR3 DNA sequence: TGCGCCAGCAGTTCCGGGCCTAGCGATAGAGAGACCCAGTACTTC.